This TCR beta chain was sequenced for a study of blood T cell repertoires in COVID-19. Profiling relied on immunoSEQ multiplex PCR, and the TCRdb table lists in-frame clones only, not all of them. The sample lists 300,000 to 400,000 clones; 70% to 90% were seen once. The clonotype originates from a woman in her twenties or thirties with acute COVID-19. Sample: PBMCs or T cells enriched from blood (not recorded which).

The CDR3 bases are TGCGCCAGCCAAGGACAGGTTAACACTGAAGCTTTCTTT. Protein sequence: CASQGQVNTEAFF. The V gene is TRBV10-2, the J gene TRBJ1-1; 7 bases agree with TRBD1. The V segment lost 8 bases and the J segment 2 bases; nucleotides outside the gene matches: 5. This CDR3 is 13 amino acids long. From germline, CDR1 is WSHSY and CDR2 SAAADI.